The clone carrying this TCR beta chain was detected a few times. The data derive from a study of human T cells and chemical hapten exposure. Time point specified: patch test 1, 2 weeks after DPC sensitization. Treatment noted: therapeutic diphenylcyclopropenone sensitization with weekly scalp DPC. TCRdb reanalysed the RACE reads using MiXCR and keeps one entry per CDR3 protein. The repertoire holds some 340,000 distinct CDR3 sequences, with around 7% as singletons. The CDR3 contains 16 residues. The germline V gene has CDR1 SNHLY and CDR2 FYNNEI. The V segment lost 5 bases and the J segment 7 bases; nucleotides outside the gene matches: 7.

This TCR derives from a woman aged 18-29 years with alopecia areata. Some clones in this sample may be carry-over from other donors' samples. Sample: whole blood, taken in connection with sensitization to the hapten diphenylcyclopropenone (DPC). The J gene is TRBJ1-6, the V gene TRBV2; 11 bases are a match to TRBD1. The CDR3 DNA is TGTGCCAGCAGTCGGCCGGGGACAGGGGGAAATTCACCCCTCCACTTT. As protein: CASSRPGTGGNSPLHF.